The present T cell receptor beta chain was sequenced within a study of identical twins. TCRdb re-analysed the 5' RACE reads in MiXCR, keeping a single row per CDR3 protein. The repertoire consists of about 530,000 distinct CDR3 sequences, with about a fifth occurring once and the leading ten covering around 0.47%. This clonotype was observed a handful of times. Its target is not known. Study-level points and caveats: Twins showed weaker excess sharing in their beta out-of-frame sequences.

With 5 bases clipped from V and 0 bases from J, the junction kept 3 bases outside the gene matches. The CDR3 is 15 residues long. Germline CDR1 reads MNHEY; CDR2 reads SMNVEV (reference sequence). This same sample was also taken into another study, of yellow fever vaccine responses in identical twins. Per that study: Each twin's T cell response to the vaccine was reported to look partly convergent and partly personalized.

The sequence derives from a woman younger than 35 in good health. Input material: CD4+ T cells sorted from blood. The chain uses TRBV27 and TRBJ1-1; 10 nucleotides match TRBD1. DNA for the CDR3: TGTGCCAGCAGTCGACAGGGGGCCTTGAACACTGAAGCTTTCTTT. Residues: CASSRQGALNTEAFF.